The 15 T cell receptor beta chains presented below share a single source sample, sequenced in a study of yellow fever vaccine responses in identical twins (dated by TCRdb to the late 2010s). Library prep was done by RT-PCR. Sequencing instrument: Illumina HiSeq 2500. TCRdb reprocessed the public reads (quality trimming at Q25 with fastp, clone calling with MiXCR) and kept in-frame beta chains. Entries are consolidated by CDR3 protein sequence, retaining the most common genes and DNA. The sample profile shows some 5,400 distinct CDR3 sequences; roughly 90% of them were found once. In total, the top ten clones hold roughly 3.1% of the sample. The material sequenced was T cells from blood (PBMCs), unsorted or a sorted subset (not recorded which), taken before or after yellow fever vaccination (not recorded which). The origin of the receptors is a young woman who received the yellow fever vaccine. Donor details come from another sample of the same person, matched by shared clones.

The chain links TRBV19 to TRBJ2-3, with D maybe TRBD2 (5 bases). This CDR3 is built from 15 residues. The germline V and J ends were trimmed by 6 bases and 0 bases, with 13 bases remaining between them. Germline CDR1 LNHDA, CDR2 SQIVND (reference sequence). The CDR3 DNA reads TGTGCCAGTAGACTGAGGGAAACGAGCACAGATACGCAGTATTTT. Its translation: CASRLRETSTDTQYF.

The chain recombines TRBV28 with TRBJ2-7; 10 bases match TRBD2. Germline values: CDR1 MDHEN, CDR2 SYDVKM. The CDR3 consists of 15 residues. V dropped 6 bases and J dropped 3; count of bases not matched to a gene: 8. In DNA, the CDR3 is TGTGCCAGCAGCGAAACTAGCGGGATTGACTACGAGCAGTACTTC. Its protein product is CASSETSGIDYEQYF.

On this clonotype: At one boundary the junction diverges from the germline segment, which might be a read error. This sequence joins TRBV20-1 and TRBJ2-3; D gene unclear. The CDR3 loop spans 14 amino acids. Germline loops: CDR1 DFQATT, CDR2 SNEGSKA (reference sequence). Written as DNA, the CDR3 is TGCAGTGCTAGAGGGCTGGTGGGCCCAGATACGCGGTATTTT. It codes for CSARGLVGPDTRYF.

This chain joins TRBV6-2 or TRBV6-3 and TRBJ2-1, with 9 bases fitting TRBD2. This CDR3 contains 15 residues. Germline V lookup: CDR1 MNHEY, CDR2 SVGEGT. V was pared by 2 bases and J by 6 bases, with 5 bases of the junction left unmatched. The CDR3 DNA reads TGTGCCAGCAGTTACGACTCGCGGGGGGGCAATGAGCAGTTCTTC. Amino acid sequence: CASSYDSRGGNEQFF.

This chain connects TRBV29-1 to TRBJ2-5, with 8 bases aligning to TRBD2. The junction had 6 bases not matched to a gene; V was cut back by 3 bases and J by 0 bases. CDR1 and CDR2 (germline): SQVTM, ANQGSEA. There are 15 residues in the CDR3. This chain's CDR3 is CSVDFPSGYQETQYF. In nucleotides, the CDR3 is TGCAGCGTTGATTTCCCTAGCGGGTACCAAGAGACCCAGTACTTC.

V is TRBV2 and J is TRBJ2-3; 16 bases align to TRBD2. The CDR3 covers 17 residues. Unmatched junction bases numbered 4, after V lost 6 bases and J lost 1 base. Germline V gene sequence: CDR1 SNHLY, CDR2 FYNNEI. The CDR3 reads CASRQGTSGRGTDTQYF. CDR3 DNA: TGTGCCAGCAGACAAGGGACTAGCGGGAGGGGCACAGATACGCAGTATTTT.

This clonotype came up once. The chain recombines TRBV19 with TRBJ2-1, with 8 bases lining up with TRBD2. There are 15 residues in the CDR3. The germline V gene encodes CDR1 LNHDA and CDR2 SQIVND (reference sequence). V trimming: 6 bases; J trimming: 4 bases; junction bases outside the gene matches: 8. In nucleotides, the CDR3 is TGTGCCAGTAGAAGGGCTAGCGGGTCTTACAATGAGCAGTTCTTC. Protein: CASRRASGSYNEQFF.

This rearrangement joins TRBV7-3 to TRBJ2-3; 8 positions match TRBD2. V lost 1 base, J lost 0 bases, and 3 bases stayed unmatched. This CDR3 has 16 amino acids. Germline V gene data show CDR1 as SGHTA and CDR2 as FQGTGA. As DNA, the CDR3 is TGTGCCAGCAGCTTAATGACTAGCGCAAGCACAGATACGCAGTATTTT. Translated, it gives CASSLMTSASTDTQYF. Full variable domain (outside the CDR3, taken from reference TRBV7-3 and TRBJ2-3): GAGVSQTPSNKVTEKGKYVELRCDPISGHTALYWYRQSLGQGPEFLIYFQGTGAADDSGLPNDRFFAVRPEGSVSTLKIQRTERGDSAVYLCASSLMTSASTDTQYFGPGTRLTVL.

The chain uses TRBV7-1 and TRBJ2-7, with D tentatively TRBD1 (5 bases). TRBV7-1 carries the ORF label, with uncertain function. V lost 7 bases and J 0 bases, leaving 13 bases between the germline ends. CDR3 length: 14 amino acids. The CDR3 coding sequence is TGTGCCAGCACCAACCGACAGAGCTCCTACGAGCAGTACTTC. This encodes CASTNRQSSYEQYF.

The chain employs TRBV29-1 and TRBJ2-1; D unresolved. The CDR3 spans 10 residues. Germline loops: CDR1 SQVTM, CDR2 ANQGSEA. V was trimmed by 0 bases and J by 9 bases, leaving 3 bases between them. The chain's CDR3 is CSVEEGEQFF. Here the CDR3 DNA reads TGCAGCGTTGAAGAGGGTGAGCAGTTCTTC.

CDR3: CASSQDRGIGNTEAFF. CDR3 in DNA: TGCGCCAGCAGCCAAGATCGGGGGATTGGGAACACTGAAGCTTTCTTT. The chain combines TRBV4-3 with TRBJ1-1, with a tentative D call TRBD1 (5 bases). The CDR3 spans 16 residues. Germline CDR1 LGHNA, CDR2 YSLEER. Trimming removed 0 bases from V and 1 base from J, with 12 bases in between.

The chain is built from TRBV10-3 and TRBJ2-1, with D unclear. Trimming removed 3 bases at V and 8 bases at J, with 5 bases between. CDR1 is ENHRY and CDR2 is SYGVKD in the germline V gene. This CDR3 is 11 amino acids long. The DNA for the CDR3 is TGTGCCATCAGTGATTTGGATGAGCAGTTCTTC. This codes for CAISDLDEQFF.

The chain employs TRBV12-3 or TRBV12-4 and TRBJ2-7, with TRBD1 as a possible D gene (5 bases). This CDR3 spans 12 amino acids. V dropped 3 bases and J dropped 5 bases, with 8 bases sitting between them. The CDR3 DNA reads TGTGCCAGCAGTTTGACAGTAGACGAGCAGTACTTC. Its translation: CASSLTVDEQYF.

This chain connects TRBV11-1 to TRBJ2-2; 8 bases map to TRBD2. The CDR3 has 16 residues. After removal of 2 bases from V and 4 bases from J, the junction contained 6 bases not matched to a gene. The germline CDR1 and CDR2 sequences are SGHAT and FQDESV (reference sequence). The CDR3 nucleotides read TGTGCCAGCAGCTTATTATCGGGGGGGCGCACCGGGGAGCTGTTTTTT. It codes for CASSLLSGGRTGELFF.

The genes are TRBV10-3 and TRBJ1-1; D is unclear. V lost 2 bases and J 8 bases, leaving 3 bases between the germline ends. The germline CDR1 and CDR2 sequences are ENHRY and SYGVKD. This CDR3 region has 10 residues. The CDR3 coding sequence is TGTGCCATCAGTGAGGGAGAAGCTTTCTTT. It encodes CAISEGEAFF.